The 10 T cell receptor beta chains given below trace back to one sample, sequenced in a study of cytomegalovirus exposure and HLA in healthy donors (dated by TCRdb to about 2017). To prepare the library, the immunoSEQ multiplex PCR assay was applied. For the multiplex PCR, a mixture combining 60 forward primers for TCR Vbeta segments and 13 reverse primers for TCR Jbeta segments was used. The table was pulled from immuneACCESS by TCRdb, which kept in-frame rearrangements only. Such tables lose some clones; where checked, under half of the loss comes from unresolved V genes, and the rest has no known cause. The sample table holds 90,000 to 110,000 clones, of which over 70% were seen once. The top ten hold 7.5% to 10% of the sample. Sequenced sample: PBMCs. These receptors originate from a woman aged 35 to 49 in good health and CMV-seropositive.

The J gene is TRBJ2-2, the V gene TRBV4-2; TRBD2 aligns across 9 bases. Germline CDR1 and CDR2: LGHNA and YNFKEQ. The CDR3 is 16 residues long. The trim removed 3 bases at V and 6 bases at J, leaving 8 bases unmatched. CDR3 protein: CASSQARAGGPGELFF. The CDR3 DNA reads as TGTGCCAGCAGCCAGGCGAGGGCGGGGGGGCCCGGGGAGCTGTTTTTT.

The V call is TRBV2, the J call TRBJ1-1; D possibly corresponds to TRBD1 (6 bases). Trimming left V 8 bases short and J 6 bases short, with 16 bases between. This CDR3 spans 13 amino acids. Looked up from germline, CDR1 is SNHLY and CDR2 is FYNNEI. The CDR3 sequence is CASEQNRAPEAFF. CDR3 nucleotide sequence: TGTGCCAGCGAGCAGAACAGGGCCCCTGAAGCTTTCTTT.

The chain couples TRBV4-3 to TRBJ2-7; 8 bases agree with TRBD1. The germline V gene encodes CDR1 LGHNA and CDR2 YSLEER. The CDR3 extends over 15 amino acids. Losses at the gene ends were 4 bases for V and 5 bases for J; bases not matched to a gene: 10. Written as DNA, the CDR3 is TGCGCCAGCAGCCCCGTAGGGACAGGCGGCCACGAGCAGTACTTC. Protein: CASSPVGTGGHEQYF.

The chain couples TRBV11-2 to TRBJ1-6, with D unclear. CDR1 and CDR2 from the germline V gene are SGHAT and FQNNGV. Deletions cut 1 base from V and 9 bases from J, with 13 bases between. The CDR3 is made up of 15 amino acids. In DNA, the CDR3 is TGTGCCAGCAGCTTAGGAGAGGGTAGTGGTTCACCCCTCCACTTT. This codes for CASSLGEGSGSPLHF.

The chain has TRBV6-5 and TRBJ2-5; 13 bases agree with TRBD2. The J call is in doubt because the DNA end fits TRBJ2-7 better. The germline V gene encodes CDR1 MNHEY and CDR2 SVGAGI. This CDR3 contains 15 residues. CDR3 sequence: CASRAPGLAGYEQYF. The CDR3 coding sequence is TGTGCCAGCCGGGCGCCGGGACTAGCGGGATACGAGCAGTACTTC.

This chain joins TRBV28 and TRBJ2-1; the match to TRBD2 covers 10 bases. CDR3 length: 16 amino acids. V shed 7 bases, J shed 4 bases, and the junction held 10 bases outside the gene matches. The V gene's germline CDR1 is MDHEN and CDR2 SYDVKM. The DNA of the CDR3 is TGTGCCAGCAAAAAGCGGGAGGGCCCCATATACAATGAGCAGTTCTTC. Translation: CASKKREGPIYNEQFF.

This chain links TRBV5-1 with TRBJ2-3; D may be TRBD2 (6 bases). Trimming left V 5 bases short and J 9 bases short, with 25 bases between. CDR3 length: 16 residues. From germline, CDR1 is SGHRS and CDR2 YFSETQ. CDR3 nucleotides: TGCGCCAGCAGACTGCTTACTAGCTCCCTCGCGGGGACGCAGTATTTT. Translation gives CASRLLTSSLAGTQYF. Based on the CDR3 plus reference TRBV5-1 and TRBJ2-3, the full variable domain is KAGVTQTPRYLIKTRGQQVTLSCSPISGHRSVSWYQQTPGQGLQFLFEYFSETQRNKGNFPGRFSGRQFSNSRSEMNVSTLELGDSALYLCASRLLTSSLAGTQYFGPGTRLTVL.

This clone occurred once. V gene TRBV28 combines with J gene TRBJ1-3, with 9 bases aligning to TRBD1. Losses at the gene ends were 6 bases for V and 4 bases for J; bases not matched to a gene: 7. CDR1 is MDHEN and CDR2 is SYDVKM in the germline V gene. CDR3 length: 15 amino acids. Written as DNA, the CDR3 is TGTGCCAGCAGCACCCTGACAGGGGGAGGAAACACCATATATTTT. It yields the protein CASSTLTGGGNTIYF.

The chain recombines TRBV5-1 with TRBJ2-3; 9 bases align to TRBD2. The ends lost 4 bases at V and 6 bases at J; junction bases unmatched: 12. CDR3 length: 16 residues. The germline V gene encodes CDR1 SGHRS and CDR2 YFSETQ. The CDR3 DNA reads as TGCGCCAGCAGCCGTAGCGCGGGAGGGCCCGGGGATACGCAGTATTTT. It translates to CASSRSAGGPGDTQYF.

The V gene is TRBV28, the J gene TRBJ2-5, with 10 bases lining up with TRBD2. The CDR3 is made up of 17 amino acids. Per germline, CDR1 MDHEN and CDR2 SYDVKM. Unmatched junction bases numbered 12, after V lost 3 bases and J lost 5 bases. For the CDR3, the DNA is TGTGCCAGCAGTTTTTGGAGCGGGGGGGCGATTAGGGAGACCCAGTACTTC. The encoded protein is CASSFWSGGAIRETQYF.